This record looks at one T cell receptor (beta chain) sequence and its context. Its target is unknown. TCRdb reprocessed the 5' RACE reads with MiXCR, giving one entry per CDR3 protein. Among hundreds of thousands of distinct CDR3 sequences listed, 8.5% to 9% were seen once. This record belongs to a study of identical twins. Study-wide results and limits: Shared out-of-frame alpha sequences (those common to twins) showed excess low generation probability.

This sample was also put to use in a study of yellow fever vaccine responses in identical twins.

What was sequenced was PBMCs. The TCR was taken from a woman under 30 in good health.

CDR3 bases: TGCAGCGGCACAAAGACCGGGGAGCTGTTTTTT. It encodes CSGTKTGELFF. J is TRBJ2-2 and V is TRBV29-1; no clear D gene. The CDR3 is made up of 11 amino acids. Between the trimmed V and J ends, which lost 7 bases and 5 bases, there was a span of 8 bases. Germline CDR1 SQVTM, CDR2 ANQGSEA.